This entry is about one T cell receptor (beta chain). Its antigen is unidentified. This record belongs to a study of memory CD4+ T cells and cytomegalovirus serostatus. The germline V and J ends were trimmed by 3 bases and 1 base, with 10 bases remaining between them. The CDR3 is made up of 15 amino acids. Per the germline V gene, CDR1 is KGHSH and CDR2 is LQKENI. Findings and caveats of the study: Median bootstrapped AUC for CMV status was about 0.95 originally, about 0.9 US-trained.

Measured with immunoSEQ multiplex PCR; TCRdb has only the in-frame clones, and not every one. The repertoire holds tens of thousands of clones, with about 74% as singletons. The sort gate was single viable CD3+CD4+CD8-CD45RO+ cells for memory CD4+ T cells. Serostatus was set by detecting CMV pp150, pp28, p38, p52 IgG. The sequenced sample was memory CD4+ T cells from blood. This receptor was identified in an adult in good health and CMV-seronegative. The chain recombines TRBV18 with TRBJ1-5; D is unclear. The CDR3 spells CASSPSQVSNQPQHF. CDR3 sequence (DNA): TGTGCCAGCTCACCCTCCCAAGTAAGCAATCAGCCCCAGCATTTT.